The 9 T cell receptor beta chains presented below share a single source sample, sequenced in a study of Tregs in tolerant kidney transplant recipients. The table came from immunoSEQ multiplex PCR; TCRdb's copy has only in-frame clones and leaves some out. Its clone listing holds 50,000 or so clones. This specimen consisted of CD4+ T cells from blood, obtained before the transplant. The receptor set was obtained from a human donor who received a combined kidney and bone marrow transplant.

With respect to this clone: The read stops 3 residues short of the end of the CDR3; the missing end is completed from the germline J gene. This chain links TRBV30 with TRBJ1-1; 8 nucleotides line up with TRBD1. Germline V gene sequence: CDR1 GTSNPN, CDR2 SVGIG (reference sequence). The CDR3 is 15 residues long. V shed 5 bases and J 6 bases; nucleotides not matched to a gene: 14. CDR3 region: CAWGRPDRERAEAFF. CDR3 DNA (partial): TGTGCCTGGGGCAGGCCGGACAGGGAAAGAGCTGAA.

Incomplete CDR3 DNA: TGTGCCAGCAGCTTATTGGCAGGGATGAGTTCACCC. Its protein product is CASSLLAGMSSP. The complete CDR3 protein is CASSLLAGMSSPLHF. The gene calls are TRBV7-9 and TRBJ1-6; TRBD1 is a possible D gene (5 bases). The CDR3 extends 3 residues past the end of the read, so its final part is completed from the germline J gene. The germline CDR1 and CDR2 sequences are SEHNR and FQNEAQ (reference sequence). The length of the CDR3 is 15 residues. V dropped 2 bases and J dropped 9 bases, with 14 bases sitting between them.

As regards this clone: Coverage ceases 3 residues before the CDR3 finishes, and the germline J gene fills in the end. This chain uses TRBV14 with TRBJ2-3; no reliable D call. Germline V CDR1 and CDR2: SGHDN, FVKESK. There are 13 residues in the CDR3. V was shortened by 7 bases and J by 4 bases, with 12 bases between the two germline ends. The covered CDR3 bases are TGTGCCAGCACTCCGTCCACGGCAGATACG. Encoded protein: CASTPSTADT. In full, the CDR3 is CASTPSTADTQYF.

The CDR3 sequence: CASSQRTSGNSYNEQFF. CDR3 DNA, as far as it was read: TGTGCCAGCAGCCAACGGACTAGCGGAAACAGCTACAATGAG. This chain uses TRBV14 with TRBJ2-1, with 10 positions matching TRBD2. The sequenced fragment ends 3 residues before the CDR3 boundary, so the rest is inferred from the germline J gene. The CDR3 covers 17 residues. V gave up 2 bases and J gave up 3 bases; unmatched junction bases: 7. CDR1 is SGHDN, CDR2 FVKESK, per germline.

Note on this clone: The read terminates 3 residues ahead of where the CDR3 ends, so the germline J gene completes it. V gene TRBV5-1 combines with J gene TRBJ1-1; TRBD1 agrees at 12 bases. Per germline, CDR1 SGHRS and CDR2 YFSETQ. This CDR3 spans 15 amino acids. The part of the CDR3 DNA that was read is TGCGCCAGCAGCTGGTCTACCGGGACAGGGGGCGAA. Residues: CASSWSTGTGGE. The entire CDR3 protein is CASSWSTGTGGEAFF.

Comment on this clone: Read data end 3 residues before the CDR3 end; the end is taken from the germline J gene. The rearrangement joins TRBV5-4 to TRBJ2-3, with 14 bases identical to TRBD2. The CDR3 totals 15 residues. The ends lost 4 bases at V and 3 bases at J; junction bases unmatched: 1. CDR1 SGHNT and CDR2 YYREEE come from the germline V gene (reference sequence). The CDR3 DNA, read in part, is TGTGCCAGCAGCAGACTAGCGGGGGGGACAGATACG. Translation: CASSRLAGGTDT. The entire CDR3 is CASSRLAGGTDTQYF.

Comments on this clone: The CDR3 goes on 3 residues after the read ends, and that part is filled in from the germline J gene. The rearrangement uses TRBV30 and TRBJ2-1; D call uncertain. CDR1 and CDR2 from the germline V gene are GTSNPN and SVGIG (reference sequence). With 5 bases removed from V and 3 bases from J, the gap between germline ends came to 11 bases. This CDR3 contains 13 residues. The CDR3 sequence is CAWVLKGYNEQFF. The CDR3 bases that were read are TGTGCCTGGGTCCTTAAAGGCTACAATGAG.

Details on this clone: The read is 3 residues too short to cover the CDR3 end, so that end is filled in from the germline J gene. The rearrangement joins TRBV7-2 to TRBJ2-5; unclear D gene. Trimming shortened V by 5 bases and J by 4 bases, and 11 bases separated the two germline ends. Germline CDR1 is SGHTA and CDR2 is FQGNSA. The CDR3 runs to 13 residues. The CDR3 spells CASSLSRAETQYF. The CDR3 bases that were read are TGTGCCAGCAGCCTCTCTAGAGCAGAGACC.

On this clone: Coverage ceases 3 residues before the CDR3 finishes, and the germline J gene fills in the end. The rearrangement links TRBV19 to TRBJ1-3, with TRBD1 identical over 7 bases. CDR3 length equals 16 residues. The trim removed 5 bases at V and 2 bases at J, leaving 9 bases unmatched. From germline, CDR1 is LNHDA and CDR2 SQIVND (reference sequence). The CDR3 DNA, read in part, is TGTGCCAGTAGTGAGACAGGGTATCTCACTGGAAACACC. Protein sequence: CASSETGYLTGNT. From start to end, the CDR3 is CASSETGYLTGNTIYF.